This T cell receptor (beta chain) was found in a study of T cell repertoires in cytomegalovirus infection. This clonotype was counted between two and nine times. Antigen: not known. TCRdb re-called the reads with MiXCR, one entry per CDR3 protein. The sample has some 920,000 distinct CDR3 sequences; around 32% are singletons. Notes on the study in general: Clonotype analysis showed dominance of the ex vivo response by HLA-C-restricted CMV-specific TCR beta clonotypes.

The TCR was taken from a human donor in good health (CMV status not recorded). Some clones in this sample may be carry-over from other donors' samples. The sequencing here drew on cultured CD8+ T cells from PBMCs, taken from culture after CMV antigen stimulation.

The CDR3 coding sequence is TGTGCCAGCAGTTACGTGGTAGCCCCGACCACCGGGGAGCTGTTTTTT. Translated: CASSYVVAPTTGELFF. The chain couples TRBV6-5 to TRBJ2-2; D call uncertain. Germline-derived CDR1 and CDR2 are MNHEY and SVGAGI. CDR3 length: 16 amino acids. The ends were cut back, 2 bases at V and 4 bases at J, with 14 bases in the middle.